The clone carrying this T cell receptor (beta chain) occurred a few times. The trim removed 4 bases at V and 4 bases at J, leaving 10 bases unmatched. Germline CDR1 reads LGHNA; CDR2 reads YSLEER. This CDR3 comprises 16 residues. Alongside a J-beta primer mix, a sample-barcoded 5' primer served in a second PCR lasting about 6 to 11 cycles. Each CDR3 protein gets one entry after TCRdb re-called the 5' RACE reads with MiXCR. The repertoire has some 1.5 million distinct CDR3 sequences, 25% to 30% of them found once; the top ten carry roughly 8%. The data were obtained in a study of blood T cells in healthy people across ages.

The clonotype originates from a woman in her twenties or thirties in good health. The V and J genes are TRBV4-3 and TRBJ2-1; 7 nucleotides align to TRBD1. Specimen: blood. This CDR3 is CASSRSRTGIYNEQFF. In DNA, the CDR3 is TGCGCCAGCAGCCGGTCTCGGACAGGCATTTACAATGAGCAGTTCTTC.